The 19 T cell receptor beta chains in this list originate from one sample, sequenced in a study of Graves' ophthalmopathy and Graves' hyperthyroidism. Using RNA transcripts, the TCR beta CDR3 regions were amplified. First-round RT-PCR employed HTBI primers, with a second-round multiplex PCR after it. TCRdb independently ran MiXCR on the multiplex PCR reads; one entry per CDR3 protein. The sample includes around 1,000,000 distinct CDR3 sequences, about 36% of them seen just once. Sequencing was done on a sample of peripheral blood or thyroid tissue (not recorded which). The receptors were gathered from an adult man with Graves' hyperthyroidism.

This clonotype occurred many times. The chain uses TRBV5-1 and TRBJ1-6; D might be TRBD1 (5 bases). Germline V gives CDR1 SGHRS, CDR2 YFSETQ. The V end was cut by 0 bases, the J end by 9 bases, with 13 bases between. This CDR3 is built from 15 residues. CDR3 nucleotides: TGCGCCAGCAGCTTGGATACAGGTTCGGGTTCACCCCTCCACTTT. It yields the protein CASSLDTGSGSPLHF.

This clonotype was observed at least ten times. The chain has TRBV13 and TRBJ2-7; TRBD2 matches at 8 bases. Germline CDR1 is PRHDT and CDR2 is FYEKMQ (reference sequence). The CDR3 has 16 residues. Trimming cost V 4 bases and J 1 base; bases outside gene matches: 9. This CDR3 reads CASSSRSGGLSYEQYF. The DNA of the CDR3 is TGTGCCAGCAGCTCCAGGAGCGGGGGCTTATCCTACGAGCAGTACTTC.

The chain has TRBV2 and TRBJ2-1, with D perhaps matching TRBD1 (6 bases). CDR1 is SNHLY, CDR2 FYNNEI, per germline. This CDR3 has 16 residues. V was pared by 10 bases and J by 3 bases, with 22 bases between. CDR3 residues: CATTPTGLVSYNEQFF. In nucleotides, the CDR3 is TGTGCCACCACCCCCACAGGGTTAGTAAGCTACAATGAGCAGTTCTTC.

This clonotype was recorded many times. The chain links TRBV7-8 to TRBJ1-1, with 8 bases lining up with TRBD1. The J segment lost 3 bases and the V segment lost 5 bases, leaving 5 bases of the junction unmatched. Germline V CDR1 and CDR2: SGHVS, FQNEAQ. This CDR3 contains 14 residues. The CDR3 here is CASSVDRVDTEAFF. The CDR3 coding sequence is TGTGCCAGCAGCGTGGACAGGGTGGACACTGAAGCTTTCTTT.

This clonotype was seen a few times. The genes are TRBV7-3 and TRBJ1-1; D is undetermined. V was trimmed by 2 bases and J by 7 bases, leaving 8 bases between them. There are 12 residues in the CDR3. From germline, CDR1 is SGHTA and CDR2 FQGTGA. The CDR3 DNA is TGTGCCAGCAGCTTACACGGAGATGAAGCTTTCTTT. It specifies CASSLHGDEAFF.

The chain links TRBV15 to TRBJ1-2; a possible D gene is TRBD1 (6 bases). The CDR3 has 15 amino acids. Deletions cut 2 bases from V and 6 bases from J, with 16 bases between. CDR1 LNHNV and CDR2 YYDKDF come from the germline V gene (reference sequence). The chain's CDR3 is CATSRPHGAGDGYTF. In DNA form, the CDR3 reads TGTGCCACCAGCAGACCCCATGGGGCAGGGGATGGCTACACCTTC.

This clonotype was counted a single time. The rearrangement uses TRBV5-1 and TRBJ1-2; 7 positions match TRBD1. Unmatched junction bases numbered 12, after V lost 4 bases and J lost 0 bases. The CDR3 totals 17 residues. Germline lookup yields CDR1 SGHRS and CDR2 YFSETQ. The DNA of the CDR3 is TGCGCCAGCAGCCTGGACAGGACTTACCAAGCTAACTATGGCTACACCTTC. The encoded protein is CASSLDRTYQANYGYTF.

This chain uses TRBV7-9 with TRBJ1-2, with a tentative D call TRBD1 (6 bases). Deletions cut 8 bases from V and 7 bases from J, with 14 bases between. Per germline, CDR1 SEHNR and CDR2 FQNEAQ (reference sequence). The CDR3 loop spans 12 amino acids. CDR3 in amino acids: CASGSGTSGYTF. The DNA for the CDR3 is TGTGCCAGCGGATCCGGGACAAGTGGCTACACCTTC.

This clonotype was observed many times. The rearrangement joins TRBV10-3 to TRBJ2-5; 12 bases agree with TRBD2. Unmatched junction bases numbered 14, after V lost 7 bases and J lost 5 bases. The germline gives CDR1 ENHRY, CDR2 SYGVKD. This CDR3 comprises 17 residues. CDR3 DNA: TGTGCCATCATAGGTGTGGGTACTAGCGGGGGGTTGGAGACCCAGTACTTC. This codes for CAIIGVGTSGGLETQYF.

This chain uses TRBV10-3 with TRBJ1-1; TRBD1 matches 9 bases. Germline-derived CDR1 and CDR2 are ENHRY and SYGVKD. V gave up 10 bases and J gave up 6 bases; unmatched junction bases: 12. The CDR3 sequence is 14 residues long. CDR3 sequence (DNA): TGTGCCAGCAGGCTACAGGGGGCATTCGCTGAAGCTTTCTTT. Translation: CASRLQGAFAEAFF.

This clonotype appeared many times. V gene TRBV11-2 combines with J gene TRBJ2-2, with TRBD1 matching 10 bases. The CDR3 covers 15 residues. Germline CDR1 SGHAT, CDR2 FQNNGV. With V trimmed by 6 bases and J by 6 bases, 7 bases remained unmatched. The CDR3 loop is CASRETGGASGELFF. CDR3 DNA sequence: TGTGCCAGCAGAGAGACAGGGGGCGCGTCCGGGGAGCTGTTTTTT.

V and J are TRBV5-1 and TRBJ1-1; D gene ambiguous. The ends were cut back, 0 bases at V and 2 bases at J, with 14 bases in the middle. The CDR3 extends over 16 amino acids. Germline loops: CDR1 SGHRS, CDR2 YFSETQ. The CDR3 sequence: CASSLAGKQVNTEAFF. The CDR3 DNA is TGCGCCAGCAGCTTGGCCGGGAAACAAGTCAACACTGAAGCTTTCTTT. The variable domain in full, completed from reference TRBV5-1 and TRBJ1-1, reads KAGVTQTPRYLIKTRGQQVTLSCSPISGHRSVSWYQQTPGQGLQFLFEYFSETQRNKGNFPGRFSGRQFSNSRSEMNVSTLELGDSALYLCASSLAGKQVNTEAFFGQGTRLTVV.

This clonotype has more than one count but fewer than ten. A much larger clonotype is one base distant, so this may be a read error. This chain links TRBV2 with TRBJ1-5; D is perhaps TRBD1 (5 bases). Trimming cost V 4 bases and J 12 bases, with 10 bases left between them. CDR1 and CDR2 from the germline V gene are SNHLY and FYNNEI. This CDR3 comprises 11 residues. CDR3 DNA: TGTGCCAGCAGTGTGGGGGATCTCCAGCATTTT. Its protein product is CASSVGDLQHF. The whole variable domain, filled in from reference TRBV2 and TRBJ1-5, reads EPEVTQTPSHQVTQMGQEVILRCVPISNHLYFYWYRQILGQKVEFLVSFYNNEISEKSEIFDDQFSVERPDGSNFTLKIRSTKLEDSAMYFCASSVGDLQHFGDGTRLSIL.

The V gene is TRBV4-3, the J gene TRBJ2-7; D might be TRBD1 or TRBD2, each matching 5 bases. Germline V gene sequence: CDR1 LGHNA, CDR2 YSLEER. With 1 base removed from V and 0 bases from J, the gap between germline ends came to 13 bases. The CDR3 extends over 16 amino acids. CDR3 region: CASSQVWDEISYEQYF. The DNA for the CDR3 is TGCGCCAGCAGCCAAGTATGGGACGAGATCTCCTACGAGCAGTACTTC.

The J gene is TRBJ1-4, the V gene TRBV25-1; 7 positions match TRBD1. V was pared by 10 bases and J by 7 bases, with 15 bases of the junction left unmatched. Germline assignment: CDR1 MGHDK and CDR2 SYGVNS. The CDR3 length is 15 residues. CDR3 amino acids: CATSSHPGGGEKLFF. The CDR3 nucleotides are TGTGCCACCAGCAGCCACCCAGGGGGGGGTGAAAAACTGTTTTTT.

This clonotype showed up just a few times. The chain employs TRBV6-5 and TRBJ1-1; 9 bases are a match to TRBD1. With V trimmed by 0 bases and J by 4 bases, 6 bases remained unmatched. Germline CDR1 reads MNHEY; CDR2 reads SVGAGI. The CDR3 covers 16 residues. As DNA, the CDR3 is TGTGCCAGCAGTTACTCGAACAGGGGGCTTGGCACTGAAGCTTTCTTT. Translating gives CASSYSNRGLGTEAFF.

As for this clonotype: One base away lies a much larger clone, so this may be a sequencing read error. This chain links TRBV29-1 with TRBJ1-2; 10 nucleotides match TRBD1. The CDR3 has 16 amino acids. The V and J ends lost 1 base and 4 bases, in that order; junction bases with no gene match: 9. CDR1 and CDR2 from the germline V gene are SQVTM and ANQGSEA. The CDR3 sequence is CSVEGDRDRGGYGYTF. CDR3 coding DNA: TGCAGCGTTGAAGGGGACCGGGACAGGGGTGGCTATGGCTACACCTTC. Complete variable domain (other parts from reference TRBV29-1 and TRBJ1-2): SAVISQKPSRDICQRGTSLTIQCQVDSQVTMMFWYRQQPGQSLTLIATANQGSEATYESGFVIDKFPISRPNLTFSTLTVSNMSPEDSSIYLCSVEGDRDRGGYGYTFGSGTRLTVV.

This clonotype was observed a handful of times. V usage is TRBV20-1 and J usage is TRBJ1-1, with D maybe TRBD1 (6 bases). The CDR3 has 15 amino acids. From germline, CDR1 is DFQATT and CDR2 SNEGSKA (reference sequence). The V end was cut by 6 bases, the J end by 0 bases, with 17 bases between. The CDR3 nucleotides read TGCAGTGCGTTACTCCCGGGACACTTGAACACTGAAGCTTTCTTT. Protein: CSALLPGHLNTEAFF.

The chain's CDR3 is CATSLSGTESYEQYF. The CDR3 nucleotides read TGTGCCACCAGTTTATCCGGGACCGAATCCTACGAGCAGTACTTC. This rearrangement joins TRBV24-1 to TRBJ2-7; D is perhaps TRBD1 or TRBD2 (5 bases each). The CDR3 runs 15 residues. V lost 6 bases to trimming and J lost 1 base, with 15 bases between them. Germline lookup yields CDR1 KGHDR and CDR2 SFDVKD.